This T cell receptor (beta chain) was recovered during a study of B cell selection in AIRE deficiency. Assay used: immunoSEQ multiplex PCR; TCRdb lists only in-frame clones, some missing. Altogether around 22,000 clones are present, around 90% being singletons, with the ten largest covering 1.4%. As regards this clone: The antigen remains undetermined.

Regulatory T cells were sorted as CD4+CD25hiCD127low/negative. This CDR3 has 17 residues. V shed 4 bases and J 5 bases; nucleotides not matched to a gene: 9. CDR1 and CDR2 from the germline V gene are SGHRS and YFSETQ. Study results and limitations: Shorter CDR3s marked shared Treg sequences, biased toward few non-templated insertions. Patient Tconv cells held about 31% of Treg sequences shared by healthy donors.

What was sequenced was CD4+CD25+ Tregs sorted from PBMCs. The receptor was derived from a human donor in good health. This chain joins TRBV5-1 and TRBJ2-1; 13 bases map to TRBD2. The CDR3 protein is CASSPGTSGMSHNEQFF. Written as DNA, the CDR3 is TGCGCCAGCAGCCCGGGGACTAGCGGGATGTCCCACAATGAGCAGTTCTTC.